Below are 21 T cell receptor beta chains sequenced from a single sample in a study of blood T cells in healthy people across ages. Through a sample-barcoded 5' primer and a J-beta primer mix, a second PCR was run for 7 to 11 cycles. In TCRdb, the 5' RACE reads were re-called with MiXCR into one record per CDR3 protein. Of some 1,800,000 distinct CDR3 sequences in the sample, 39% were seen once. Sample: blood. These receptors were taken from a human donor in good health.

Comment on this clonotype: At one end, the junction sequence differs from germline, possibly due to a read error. The CDR3 DNA sequence: TGTGCCAGCAGCCCTACTAGCGGGGGAGGATCCTGCAATGAGCAGTTCTTC. It translates to CASSPTSGGGSCNEQFF. V and J are TRBV7-2 and TRBJ2-1; 11 positions agree with TRBD2. The germline V gene has CDR1 SGHTA and CDR2 FQGNSA. The CDR3 covers 17 residues.

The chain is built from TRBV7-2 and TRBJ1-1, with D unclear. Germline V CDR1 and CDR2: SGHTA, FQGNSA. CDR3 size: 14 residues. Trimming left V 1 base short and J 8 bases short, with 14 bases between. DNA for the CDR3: TGTGCCAGCAGCTTAGAGTACCGGGTGACCGAAGCTTTCTTT. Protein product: CASSLEYRVTEAFF.

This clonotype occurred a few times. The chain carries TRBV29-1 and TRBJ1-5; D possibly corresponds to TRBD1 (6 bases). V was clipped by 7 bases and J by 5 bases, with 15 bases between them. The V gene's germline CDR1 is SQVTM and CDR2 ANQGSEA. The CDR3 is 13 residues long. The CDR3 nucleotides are TGCAGCGGAGCACAGGGTCCCGATCAGCCCCAGCATTTT. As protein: CSGAQGPDQPQHF. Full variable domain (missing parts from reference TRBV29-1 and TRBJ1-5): SAVISQKPSRDICQRGTSLTIQCQVDSQVTMMFWYRQQPGQSLTLIATANQGSEATYESGFVIDKFPISRPNLTFSTLTVSNMSPEDSSIYLCSGAQGPDQPQHFGDGTRLSIL.

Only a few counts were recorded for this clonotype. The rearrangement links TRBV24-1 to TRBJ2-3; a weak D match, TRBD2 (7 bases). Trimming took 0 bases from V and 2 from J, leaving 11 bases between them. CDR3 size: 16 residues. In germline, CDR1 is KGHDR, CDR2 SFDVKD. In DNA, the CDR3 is TGTGCCACCAGTGATTTGGCGGGGGCAATCACAGATACGCAGTATTTT. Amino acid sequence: CATSDLAGAITDTQYF.

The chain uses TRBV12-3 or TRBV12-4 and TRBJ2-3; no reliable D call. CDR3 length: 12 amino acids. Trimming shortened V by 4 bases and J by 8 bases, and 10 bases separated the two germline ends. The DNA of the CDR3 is TGTGCCAGCAGTTCTGGAATTTCTACGCAGTATTTT. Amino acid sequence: CASSSGISTQYF.

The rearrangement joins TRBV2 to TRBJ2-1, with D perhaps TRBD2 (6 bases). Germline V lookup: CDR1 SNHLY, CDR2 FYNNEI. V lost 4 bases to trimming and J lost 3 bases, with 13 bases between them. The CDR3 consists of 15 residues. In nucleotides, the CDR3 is TGTGCCAGCAGTGCGTTTAGCGGAGACTACAATGAGCAGTTCTTC. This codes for CASSAFSGDYNEQFF.

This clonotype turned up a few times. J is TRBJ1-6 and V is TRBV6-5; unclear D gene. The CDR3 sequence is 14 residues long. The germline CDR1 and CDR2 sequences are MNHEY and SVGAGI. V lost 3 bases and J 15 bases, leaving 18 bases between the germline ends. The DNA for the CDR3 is TGTGCCAGCAGTTATCGGTACCCCGGTATATACCTCCACTTT. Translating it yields CASSYRYPGIYLHF.

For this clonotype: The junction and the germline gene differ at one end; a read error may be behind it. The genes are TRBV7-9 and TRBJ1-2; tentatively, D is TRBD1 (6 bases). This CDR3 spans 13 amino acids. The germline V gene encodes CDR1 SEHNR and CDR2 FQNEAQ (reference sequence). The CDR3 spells CASSLGRDNGYTF. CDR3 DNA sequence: TGTGCCAGTAGCTTGGGGAGGGACAATGGCTACACCTTC.

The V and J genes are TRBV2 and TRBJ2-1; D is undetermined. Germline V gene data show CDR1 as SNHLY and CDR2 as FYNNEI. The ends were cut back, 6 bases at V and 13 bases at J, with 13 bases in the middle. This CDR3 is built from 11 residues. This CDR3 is CASRPGPAQFF. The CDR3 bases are TGTGCCAGCAGGCCAGGTCCCGCACAGTTCTTC.

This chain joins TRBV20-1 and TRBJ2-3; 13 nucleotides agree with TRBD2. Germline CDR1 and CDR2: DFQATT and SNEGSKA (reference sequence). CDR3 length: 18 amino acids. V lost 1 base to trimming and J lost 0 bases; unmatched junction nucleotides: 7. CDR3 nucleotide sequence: TGCAGTGCTAGAGGGACTAGCGGGGGCCAAGCTAGCACAGATACGCAGTATTTT. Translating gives CSARGTSGGQASTDTQYF.

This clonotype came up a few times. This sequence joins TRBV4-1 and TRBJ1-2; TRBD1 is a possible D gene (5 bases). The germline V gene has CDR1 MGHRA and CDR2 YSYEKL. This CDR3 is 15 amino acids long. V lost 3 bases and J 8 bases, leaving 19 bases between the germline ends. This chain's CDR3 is CASSHGGRGRAGYTF. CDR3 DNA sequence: TGCGCCAGCAGCCACGGGGGTAGGGGACGCGCGGGCTACACCTTC.

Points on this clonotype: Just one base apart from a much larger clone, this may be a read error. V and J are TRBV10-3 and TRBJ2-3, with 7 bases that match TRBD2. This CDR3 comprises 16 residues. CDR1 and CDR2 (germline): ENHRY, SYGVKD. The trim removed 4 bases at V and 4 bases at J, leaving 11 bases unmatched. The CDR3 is CAISAGLAGYADTQYF. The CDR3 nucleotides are TGTGCCATCAGTGCTGGGTTAGCGGGCTACGCAGATACGCAGTATTTT.

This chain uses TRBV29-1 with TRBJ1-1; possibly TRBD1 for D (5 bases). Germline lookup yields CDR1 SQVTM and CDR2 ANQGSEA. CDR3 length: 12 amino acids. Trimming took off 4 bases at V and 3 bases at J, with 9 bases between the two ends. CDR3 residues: CSVVWGDTEAFF. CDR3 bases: TGCAGCGTTGTATGGGGCGACACTGAAGCTTTCTTT.

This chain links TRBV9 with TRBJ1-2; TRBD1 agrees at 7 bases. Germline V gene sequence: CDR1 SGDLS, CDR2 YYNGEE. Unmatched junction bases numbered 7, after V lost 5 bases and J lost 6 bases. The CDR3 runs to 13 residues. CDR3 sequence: CASRTPTGDGYTF. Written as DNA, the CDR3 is TGTGCCAGCAGAACCCCAACAGGGGATGGCTACACCTTC.

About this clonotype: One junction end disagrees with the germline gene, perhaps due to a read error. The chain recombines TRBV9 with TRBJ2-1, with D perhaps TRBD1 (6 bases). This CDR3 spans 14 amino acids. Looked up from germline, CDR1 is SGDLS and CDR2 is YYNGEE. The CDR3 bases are TGTGCCAGCAGCGTCAGGGGTCCACACAATGAACAGTTCTTC. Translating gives CASSVRGPHNEQFF.

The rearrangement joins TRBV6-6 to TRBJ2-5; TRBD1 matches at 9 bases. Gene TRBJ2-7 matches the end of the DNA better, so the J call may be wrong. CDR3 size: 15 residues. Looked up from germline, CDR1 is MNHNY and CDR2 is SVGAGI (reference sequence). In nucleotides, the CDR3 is TGTGCCAGCAGCCGAGGACAGGGGTTTGATTACGAGCAGTACTTC. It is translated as CASSRGQGFDYEQYF.

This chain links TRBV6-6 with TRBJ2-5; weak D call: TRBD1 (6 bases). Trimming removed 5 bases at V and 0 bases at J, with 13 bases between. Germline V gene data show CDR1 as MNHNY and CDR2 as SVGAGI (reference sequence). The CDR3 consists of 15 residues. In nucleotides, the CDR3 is TGTGCCAGCAGTAGACAGGCGTCTTACCAAGAGACCCAGTACTTC. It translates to CASSRQASYQETQYF.

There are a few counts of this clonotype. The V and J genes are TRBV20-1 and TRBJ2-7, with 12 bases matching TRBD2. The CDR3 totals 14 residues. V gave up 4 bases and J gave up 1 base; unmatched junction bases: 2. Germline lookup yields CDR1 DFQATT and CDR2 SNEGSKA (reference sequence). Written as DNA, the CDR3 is TGCAGTGCTACCCTAGCGGGGGGGTCCTACGAGCAGTACTTC. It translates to CSATLAGGSYEQYF.

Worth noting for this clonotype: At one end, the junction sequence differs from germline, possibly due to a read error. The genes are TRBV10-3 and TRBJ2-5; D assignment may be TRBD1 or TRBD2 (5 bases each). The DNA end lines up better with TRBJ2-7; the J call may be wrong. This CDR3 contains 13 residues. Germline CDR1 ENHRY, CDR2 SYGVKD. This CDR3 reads CAISKSRESEQYF. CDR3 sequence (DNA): TGTGCCATCAGTAAGTCCAGGGAGTCCGAGCAGTACTTC.

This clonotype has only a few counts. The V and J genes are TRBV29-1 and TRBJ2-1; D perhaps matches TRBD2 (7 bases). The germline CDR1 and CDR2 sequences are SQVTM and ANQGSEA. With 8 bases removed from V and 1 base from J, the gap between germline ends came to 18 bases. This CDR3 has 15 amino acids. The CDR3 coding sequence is TGCAGCATTAAGGGTCGGGGGGCATCCTACAATGAGCAGTTCTTC. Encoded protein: CSIKGRGASYNEQFF.

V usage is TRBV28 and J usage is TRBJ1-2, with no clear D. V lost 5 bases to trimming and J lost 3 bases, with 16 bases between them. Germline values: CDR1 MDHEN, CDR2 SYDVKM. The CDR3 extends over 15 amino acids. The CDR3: CASSPRGWGDYGYTF. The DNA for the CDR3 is TGTGCCAGCAGTCCCCGGGGATGGGGAGACTATGGCTACACCTTC.